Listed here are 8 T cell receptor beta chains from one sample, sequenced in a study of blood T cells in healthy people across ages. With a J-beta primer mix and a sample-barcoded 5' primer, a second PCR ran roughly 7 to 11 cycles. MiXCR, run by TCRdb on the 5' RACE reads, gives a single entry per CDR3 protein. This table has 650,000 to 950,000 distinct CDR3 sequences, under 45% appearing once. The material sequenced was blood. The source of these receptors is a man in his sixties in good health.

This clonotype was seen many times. The CDR3 DNA reads as TGCAGCGTTACCGCGAGACAGGGGTACGAGCAGTACTTC. Translation: CSVTARQGYEQYF. The chain carries TRBV29-1 and TRBJ2-7, with 8 bases aligning to TRBD1. Per germline, CDR1 SQVTM and CDR2 ANQGSEA. The junction had 7 bases not matched to a gene; V was cut back by 5 bases and J by 4 bases. CDR3 length equals 13 residues.

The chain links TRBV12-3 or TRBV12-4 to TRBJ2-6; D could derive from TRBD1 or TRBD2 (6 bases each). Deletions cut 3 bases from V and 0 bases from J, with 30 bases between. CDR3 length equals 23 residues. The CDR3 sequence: CASSFRFPRGTWGSGSGANVLTF. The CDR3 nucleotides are TGTGCCAGCAGTTTTAGGTTCCCTAGGGGGACTTGGGGAAGTGGCTCTGGGGCCAACGTCCTGACTTTC.

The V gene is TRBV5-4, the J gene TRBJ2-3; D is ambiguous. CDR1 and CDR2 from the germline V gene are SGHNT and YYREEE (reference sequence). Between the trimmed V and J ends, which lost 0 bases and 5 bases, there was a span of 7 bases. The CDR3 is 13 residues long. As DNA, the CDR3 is TGTGCCAGCAGCTTGGCCGATGTAGATACGCAGTATTTT. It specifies CASSLADVDTQYF.

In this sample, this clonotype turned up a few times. CDR3 nucleotide sequence: TGTGCCAGCAGTTACGCCAGGGACCATCAGCCCCAGCATTTT. It encodes CASSYARDHQPQHF. J is TRBJ1-5 and V is TRBV6-2 or TRBV6-3; D might be TRBD1 (5 bases). Germline CDR1 and CDR2: MNHEY and SVGEGT. Trimming shortened V by 2 bases and J by 5 bases, and 10 bases separated the two germline ends. This CDR3 comprises 14 residues.

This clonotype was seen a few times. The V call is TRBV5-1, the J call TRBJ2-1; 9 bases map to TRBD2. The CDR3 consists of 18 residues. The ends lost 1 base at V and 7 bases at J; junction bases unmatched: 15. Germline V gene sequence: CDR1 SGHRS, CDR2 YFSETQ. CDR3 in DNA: TGCGCCAGCAGCTTGAGGGCGGGGGGGGATCCAGGATCAAATGAGCAGTTCTTC. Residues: CASSLRAGGDPGSNEQFF.

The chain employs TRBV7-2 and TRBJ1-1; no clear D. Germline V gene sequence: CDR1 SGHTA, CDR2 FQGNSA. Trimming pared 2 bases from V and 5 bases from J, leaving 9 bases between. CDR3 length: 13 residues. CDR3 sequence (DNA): TGTGCCAGCAGCTTAACGACTTTAACTGAAGCTTTCTTT. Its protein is CASSLTTLTEAFF.

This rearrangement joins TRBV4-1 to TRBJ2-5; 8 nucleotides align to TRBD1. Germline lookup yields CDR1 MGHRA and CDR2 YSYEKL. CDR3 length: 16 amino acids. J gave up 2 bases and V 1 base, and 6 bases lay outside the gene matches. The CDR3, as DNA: TGCGCCAGCAGCCAAGGCCCAGACAGGGGTCAAGAGACCCAGTACTTC. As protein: CASSQGPDRGQETQYF.

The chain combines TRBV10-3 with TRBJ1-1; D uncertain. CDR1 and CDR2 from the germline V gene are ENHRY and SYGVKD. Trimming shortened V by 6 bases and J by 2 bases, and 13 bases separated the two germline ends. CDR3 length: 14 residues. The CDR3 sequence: CAIRTDRVNTEAFF. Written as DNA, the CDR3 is TGTGCCATCAGGACGGACCGGGTAAACACTGAAGCTTTCTTT.